Listed here are 13 T cell receptor beta chains from one sample, sequenced in a study of cytomegalovirus exposure and HLA in healthy donors. The study ran its PCR with 60 Vbeta and 13 Jbeta primers. Measured with immunoSEQ multiplex PCR; TCRdb has only the in-frame clones, and not every one. The sample has 95,000 to 150,000 clones, about 80% seen once. What was sequenced was PBMCs. The receptors here all came from a woman aged 50 to 60 in good health and CMV-seronegative.

The chain links TRBV15 to TRBJ1-5, with TRBD1 matching 11 bases. The germline gives CDR1 LNHNV, CDR2 YYDKDF (reference sequence). After removal of 3 bases from V and 6 bases from J, the junction contained 7 bases not matched to a gene. This CDR3 contains 16 residues. This chain's CDR3 is CATSRGGQGAGQPQHF. The CDR3 DNA follows: TGTGCCACCAGCAGGGGCGGACAGGGGGCGGGTCAGCCCCAGCATTTT.

CDR3 residues: CASSPSGSSTDTQYF. In nucleotides, the CDR3 is TGTGCCAGCAGCCCGAGCGGGTCTAGCACAGATACGCAGTATTTT. The chain employs TRBV7-2 and TRBJ2-3, with D possibly being TRBD2 (6 bases). CDR1 and CDR2 from the germline V gene are SGHTA and FQGNSA. CDR3 length: 15 amino acids. The V end was cut by 5 bases, the J end by 0 bases, with 12 bases between. Using reference TRBV7-2 and TRBJ2-3 for the parts outside the CDR3, the full variable domain is GAGVSQSPSNKVTEKGKDVELRCDPISGHTALYWYRQSLGQGLEFLIYFQGNSAPDKSGLPSDRFSAERTGGSVSTLTIQRTQQEDSAVYLCASSPSGSSTDTQYFGPGTRLTVL.

Only a few counts were recorded for this clone. The chain couples TRBV30 to TRBJ1-4; D not resolved. Germline V gene lookup returns CDR1 GTSNPN and CDR2 SVGIG (reference sequence). CDR3 length: 15 residues. The ends were cut back, 4 bases at V and 4 bases at J, with 16 bases in the middle. DNA for the CDR3: TGTGCCTGGACTGCCCGCTCGGGGTATAATGAAAAACTGTTTTTT. This translates into CAWTARSGYNEKLFF. Together with reference TRBV30 and TRBJ1-4, the CDR3 gives the full variable domain: SQTIHQWPATLVQPVGSPLSLECTVEGTSNPNLYWYRQAAGRGLQLLFYSVGIGQISSEVPQNLSASRPQDRQFILSSKKLLLSDSGFYLCAWTARSGYNEKLFFGSGTQLSVL.

The gene calls are TRBV10-3 and TRBJ2-2; TRBD2 aligns across 8 bases. This CDR3 has 19 amino acids. The germline gives CDR1 ENHRY, CDR2 SYGVKD. The ends lost 2 bases at V and 5 bases at J; junction bases unmatched: 16. DNA of the CDR3: TGTGCCATCAGTGAGAGTGTAAGCGGGCTCCGCGGGGGGACCGGGGAGCTGTTTTTT. It yields the protein CAISESVSGLRGGTGELFF.

J is TRBJ2-2 and V is TRBV6-4, with TRBD2 matching 11 bases. The V segment lost 2 bases and the J segment 1 base; nucleotides outside the gene matches: 0. From germline, CDR1 is MRHNA and CDR2 SNTAGT. The CDR3 covers 16 residues. The CDR3 DNA follows: TGTGCCAGCAGTGACGGACTAGCGGGGAACACCGGGGAGCTGTTTTTT. Protein sequence: CASSDGLAGNTGELFF.

This clone was detected only a few times. The chain has TRBV28 and TRBJ2-7, with 7 bases identical to TRBD2. Germline CDR1 and CDR2: MDHEN and SYDVKM. The trim removed 7 bases at V and 0 bases at J, leaving 9 bases unmatched. The CDR3 is 15 amino acids. The CDR3: CASTFGRGISYEQYF. The CDR3, as DNA: TGTGCCAGCACTTTTGGGCGGGGGATCTCCTACGAGCAGTACTTC.

The rearrangement uses TRBV27 and TRBJ1-1; tentatively, D is TRBD1 (6 bases). The CDR3 runs to 13 residues. Trimming removed 6 bases at V and 1 base at J, with 9 bases between. The germline CDR1 and CDR2 sequences are MNHEY and SMNVEV (reference sequence). The CDR3 DNA sequence: TGTGCCAGCAGCCGGACAGCGAACACTGAAGCTTTCTTT. Translating it yields CASSRTANTEAFF.

The rearrangement links TRBV11-1 to TRBJ1-1; TRBD1 matches at 7 bases. The CDR3 is 16 residues long. The junction had 7 bases not matched to a gene; V was cut back by 0 bases and J by 3 bases. Germline values: CDR1 SGHAT, CDR2 FQDESV (reference sequence). Here the CDR3 DNA reads TGTGCCAGCAGCTTAGCAGGGGGCTGGGGCGACACTGAAGCTTTCTTT. Its translation: CASSLAGGWGDTEAFF.

The rearrangement links TRBV28 to TRBJ2-1; 11 nucleotides align to TRBD2. V lost 6 bases, J lost 6 bases, and 4 bases stayed unmatched. The CDR3 length is 14 residues. The germline gives CDR1 MDHEN, CDR2 SYDVKM. CDR3 DNA sequence: TGTGCCAGCAGGTTAGCGGGAGGGGCCAATGAGCAGTTCTTC. Protein product: CASRLAGGANEQFF. Full variable domain (remainder filled in from reference TRBV28 and TRBJ2-1): DVKVTQSSRYLVKRTGEKVFLECVQDMDHENMFWYRQDPGLGLRLIYFSYDVKMKEKGDIPEGYSVSREKKERFSLILESASTNQTSMYLCASRLAGGANEQFFGPGTRLTVL.

The chain couples TRBV6-6 to TRBJ2-5, with D uncertain. The length of the CDR3 is 13 residues. The V and J ends lost 2 bases and 5 bases respectively, with 9 bases between them. Germline loops: CDR1 MNHNY, CDR2 SVGAGI (reference sequence). This CDR3 is CASSYGMGETQYF. CDR3 nucleotide sequence: TGTGCCAGCAGTTACGGTATGGGCGAGACCCAGTACTTC.

V is TRBV28 and J is TRBJ1-2, with D uncertain. V lost 4 bases, J lost 9 bases, and 21 bases lay in between. CDR1 and CDR2 (germline): MDHEN, SYDVKM. This CDR3 is 15 amino acids long. This chain's CDR3 is CASSYQPPDGRRYTF. The CDR3 region has the DNA TGTGCCAGCAGTTATCAACCCCCTGACGGGAGACGCTACACCTTC.

The chain's CDR3 is CAWRGLVSTGELFF. The DNA for the CDR3 is TGTGCCTGGAGGGGACTAGTGAGCACCGGGGAGCTGTTTTTT. This chain joins TRBV30 and TRBJ2-2; 8 bases align to TRBD2. The CDR3 is made up of 14 amino acids. The germline V gene encodes CDR1 GTSNPN and CDR2 SVGIG (reference sequence). V dropped 3 bases and J dropped 4; count of bases not matched to a gene: 4.

The genes are TRBV7-9 and TRBJ1-5; D might be TRBD1 (6 bases). Germline CDR1 and CDR2: SEHNR and FQNEAQ (reference sequence). This CDR3 spans 16 amino acids. V was pared by 6 bases and J by 4 bases, with 19 bases between. The CDR3 nucleotides are TGTGCCAGCAGTTCCGGGACAAATTTCCCGAATCAGCCCCAGCATTTT. Protein sequence: CASSSGTNFPNQPQHF.